Below are 20 T cell receptor beta chains sequenced from a single sample in a study of T cell responses to AZD1222 COVID-19 vaccine (dated by TCRdb to the early 2020s). This specimen's time point label, interpreted: about 28 days (+/-7) after the second vaccine dose. Libraries came from the immunoSEQ multiplex PCR assay. TCRdb took this table from immuneACCESS and kept in-frame rearrangements with V and J called. Such tables lack part of the clones; where checked against another copy, unresolved V genes explain under half of the gap, and the rest is unexplained. The sample table records approximately 150,000 clones; approximately 94% of these occur just once. The biggest ten clones account for just over 5% of the sample. The sequencing used peripheral blood, collected 28 days after the second AZD1222 dose. The receptors stem from an adult who received the AZD1222 COVID-19 vaccine.

The chain joins TRBV11-2 to TRBJ2-1; the D is unclear. Germline V gene data show CDR1 as SGHAT and CDR2 as FQNNGV. The CDR3 has 17 residues. V lost 0 bases, J lost 2 bases, and 14 bases lay in between. The CDR3 spells CASSLDTETRPYNEQFF. CDR3 bases: TGTGCCAGCAGCTTAGATACGGAAACTCGCCCCTACAATGAGCAGTTCTTC. The whole variable domain, remainder taken from reference TRBV11-2 and TRBJ2-1, is EAGVAQSPRYKIIEKRQSVAFWCNPISGHATLYWYQQILGQGPKLLIQFQNNGVVDDSQLPKDRFSAERLKGVDSTLKIQPAKLEDSAVYLCASSLDTETRPYNEQFFGPGTRLTVL.

The chain recombines TRBV4-1 with TRBJ2-7; D ambiguous. Trimming pared 1 base from V and 0 bases from J, leaving 7 bases between. This CDR3 has 14 residues. Germline lookup yields CDR1 MGHRA and CDR2 YSYEKL. The CDR3 loop reads CASSQVQSSYEQYF. As DNA, the CDR3 is TGCGCCAGCAGCCAAGTACAGAGCTCCTACGAGCAGTACTTC.

The genes are TRBV20-1 and TRBJ2-1; D unresolved. The germline V and J ends were trimmed by 6 bases and 4 bases, with 4 bases remaining between them. Per germline, CDR1 DFQATT and CDR2 SNEGSKA (reference sequence). The CDR3 is 10 amino acids. CDR3 sequence (DNA): TGCAGTGCACCGTACAATGAGCAGTTCTTC. Translating gives CSAPYNEQFF.

V usage is TRBV6-5 and J usage is TRBJ2-2; the D gene is possibly TRBD1 (6 bases). CDR3 length: 15 amino acids. V was trimmed by 7 bases and J by 1 base, leaving 13 bases between them. Germline values: CDR1 MNHEY, CDR2 SVGAGI. The CDR3 is CASTERTVNTGELFF. CDR3 bases: TGTGCCAGCACCGAACGGACAGTGAACACCGGGGAGCTGTTTTTT.

V gene TRBV7-7 combines with J gene TRBJ2-3; TRBD2 agrees at 10 bases. J gave up 2 bases and V 5 bases, and 4 bases lay outside the gene matches. The CDR3 runs 15 residues. Looked up from germline, CDR1 is SSHAT and CDR2 is FNYEAQ (reference sequence). The CDR3 sequence: CASSPGTSATDTQYF. The DNA for the CDR3 is TGTGCCAGCAGCCCGGGGACTAGCGCCACAGATACGCAGTATTTT.

The rearrangement links TRBV15 to TRBJ2-1, with TRBD1 matching over 7 bases. This CDR3 comprises 15 residues. Per the germline V gene, CDR1 is LNHNV and CDR2 is YYDKDF (reference sequence). The V gene end was trimmed by 3 bases and the J gene end by 4 bases; junction bases not matched to a gene: 6. The CDR3 DNA is TGTGCCACCAGCAGGGGGACAGTTACTTACAATGAGCAGTTCTTC. Translation gives CATSRGTVTYNEQFF.

J is TRBJ1-2 and V is TRBV28; 8 bases agree with TRBD1. V lost 7 bases to trimming and J lost 4 bases; unmatched junction nucleotides: 11. Per germline, CDR1 MDHEN and CDR2 SYDVKM. CDR3 length: 15 residues. The CDR3 spells CASKKVRQGSYGYTF. CDR3 nucleotides: TGTGCCAGCAAGAAAGTTCGACAGGGGAGCTATGGCTACACCTTC.

CDR3 DNA: TGTGCCAGCGGGACAGCGGGAGGAGCTCTTGAGCAGTTCTTC. Its protein product is CASGTAGGALEQFF. The V and J genes are TRBV3-1 (or the pseudogene TRBV3-2) and TRBJ2-1; the match to TRBD2 covers 9 bases. CDR1 is LGHDT and CDR2 is YNNKEL in the germline V gene (reference sequence). This CDR3 region has 14 residues. Germline trimming cut 8 bases from V and 9 bases from J; bases unmatched to any gene: 11.

The chain couples TRBV4-3 to TRBJ2-2; 10 bases are a match to TRBD2. After removal of 3 bases from V and 11 bases from J, the junction contained 9 bases not matched to a gene. The CDR3 length is 15 residues. Germline V gives CDR1 LGHNA, CDR2 YSLEER. The DNA for the CDR3 is TGCGCCAGCAGCCAGTGGGCTAGCGGGAGCCTCGAGCTGTTTTTT. It specifies CASSQWASGSLELFF.

The chain is built from TRBV5-1 and TRBJ2-1, with 7 nucleotides matching TRBD2. V lost 5 bases and J lost 5; bases outside the gene matches: 7. CDR1 and CDR2 (germline): SGHRS, YFSETQ. There are 14 residues in the CDR3. CDR3 nucleotides: TGCGCCAGCAGGGGGGACTACCAACACAATGAGCAGTTCTTC. This sequence encodes CASRGDYQHNEQFF. Using reference TRBV5-1 and TRBJ2-1 for the parts outside the CDR3, the full variable domain is KAGVTQTPRYLIKTRGQQVTLSCSPISGHRSVSWYQQTPGQGLQFLFEYFSETQRNKGNFPGRFSGRQFSNSRSEMNVSTLELGDSALYLCASRGDYQHNEQFFGPGTRLTVL.

The chain has TRBV7-2 and TRBJ2-5, with 12 bases lining up with TRBD2. Germline V gene sequence: CDR1 SGHTA, CDR2 FQGNSA. The CDR3 spans 19 residues. With V trimmed by 1 base and J by 7 bases, 16 bases remained unmatched. The CDR3 loop is CASSLGGLAGGAPGGTQYF. CDR3 nucleotide sequence: TGTGCCAGCAGCTTAGGTGGGCTAGCGGGAGGGGCTCCAGGTGGGACCCAGTACTTC.

The chain is built from TRBV5-1 and TRBJ1-3, with TRBD1 matching 8 bases. J was trimmed by 1 base and V by 5 bases; bases with no gene match: 2. Germline V CDR1 and CDR2: SGHRS, YFSETQ. The CDR3 consists of 14 residues. The CDR3 is CASRTGESGNTIYF. The CDR3 nucleotides read TGCGCCAGCAGGACAGGGGAATCTGGAAACACCATATATTTT.

This clone has a handful of counts. The chain joins TRBV28 to TRBJ2-2; D unresolved. The CDR3 contains 13 residues. The V end lost 4 bases, the J end lost 6 bases, and 9 bases lay between the germline ends. Germline values: CDR1 MDHEN, CDR2 SYDVKM. CDR3 amino acids: CASSSPHAGELFF. CDR3 DNA: TGTGCCAGCAGTTCCCCCCACGCCGGGGAGCTGTTTTTT. Drawing the rest from reference TRBV28 and TRBJ2-2, the complete variable domain is DVKVTQSSRYLVKRTGEKVFLECVQDMDHENMFWYRQDPGLGLRLIYFSYDVKMKEKGDIPEGYSVSREKKERFSLILESASTNQTSMYLCASSSPHAGELFFGEGSRLTVL.

This chain links TRBV19 with TRBJ1-1, with 9 bases aligning to TRBD1. The CDR3 runs 13 residues. Trimming removed 7 bases from V and 7 bases from J; junction bases left unmatched: 7. In germline, CDR1 is LNHDA, CDR2 SQIVND (reference sequence). The CDR3 loop is CASISDRGIEAFF. The CDR3 DNA follows: TGTGCCAGTATCTCTGACAGGGGGATTGAAGCTTTCTTT.

This chain uses TRBV11-2 with TRBJ1-2; 7 bases fit TRBD1. The CDR3 sequence is 12 residues long. CDR1 and CDR2 (germline): SGHAT, FQNNGV. The V segment lost 4 bases and the J segment 7 bases; nucleotides outside the gene matches: 3. The CDR3 DNA reads as TGTGCCAGCAGCTACAGGGGAGGTGGCTACACCTTC. It is translated as CASSYRGGGYTF.

The chain employs TRBV7-6 and TRBJ2-3, with 8 bases identical to TRBD2. This CDR3 is built from 18 residues. V shed 6 bases and J 4 bases; nucleotides not matched to a gene: 18. Germline lookup yields CDR1 SGHVS and CDR2 FNYEAQ. The CDR3 is CASRPRRAGLAGADTQYF. CDR3 sequence (DNA): TGTGCCAGCAGACCACGGAGGGCGGGGCTAGCGGGTGCAGATACGCAGTATTTT.

J is TRBJ1-6 and V is TRBV6-5, with a possible D match to TRBD1 (6 bases). Trimming pared 0 bases from V and 4 bases from J, leaving 10 bases between. Germline V gene sequence: CDR1 MNHEY, CDR2 SVGAGI. The CDR3 is 16 residues long. CDR3 in DNA: TGTGCCAGCAGTTACTCCTTCCAGGGGTATAATTCACCCCTCCACTTT. This gives the protein CASSYSFQGYNSPLHF.

The chain links TRBV4-1 to TRBJ2-7, with a weak D call TRBD2 (6 bases). This CDR3 spans 16 amino acids. From germline, CDR1 is MGHRA and CDR2 YSYEKL. V was shortened by 4 bases and J by 7 bases, with 23 bases between the two germline ends. The CDR3 here is CASSRVAGTRYEEQYF. Here the CDR3 DNA reads TGCGCCAGCAGCCGCGTGGCCGGGACTCGATACGAGGAGCAGTACTTC.

The rearrangement joins TRBV11-2 to TRBJ1-1; 11 bases line up with TRBD1. Germline V gene lookup returns CDR1 SGHAT and CDR2 FQNNGV. This CDR3 has 14 amino acids. Trimming cost V 5 bases and J 7 bases; bases outside gene matches: 6. This CDR3 reads CASSTGTGGGEAFF. In DNA, the CDR3 is TGTGCCAGCAGCACCGGGACAGGGGGTGGTGAAGCTTTCTTT.

The J gene is TRBJ1-6, the V gene TRBV5-1; D remains ambiguous. CDR1 SGHRS and CDR2 YFSETQ come from the germline V gene. With 0 bases removed from V and 8 bases from J, the gap between germline ends came to 12 bases. This CDR3 comprises 15 residues. The CDR3 DNA is TGCGCCAGCAGCTTGGACGATCATCGCGATTCACCCCTCCACTTT. The encoded protein is CASSLDDHRDSPLHF. Looking up the rest from reference TRBV5-1 and TRBJ1-6 gives the full variable domain: KAGVTQTPRYLIKTRGQQVTLSCSPISGHRSVSWYQQTPGQGLQFLFEYFSETQRNKGNFPGRFSGRQFSNSRSEMNVSTLELGDSALYLCASSLDDHRDSPLHFGNGTRLTVT.